A selection of T cell receptor beta chains follows, all from one sample in a study of blood T cell repertoires in COVID-19. Sequencing was performed with immunoSEQ multiplex PCR; in TCRdb, only in-frame clones are kept and a portion is missing. The sample holds some 50,000 clones, 80% to 90% seen once. Source material: peripheral blood. The receptors were sampled from a human donor in a cohort sampled during active COVID-19. Both conserved end residues are part of each CDR3. A D gene is named only where the DNA matches it firmly. The size entry is marked missing in some rows and otherwise reads once, few, many or a size class.

clone size: -
D gene: -
J gene: TRBJ1-2
V gene: TRBV11-2
CDR3 protein: CASSPDSLYGYTF
CDR3 DNA: TGTGCCAGCAGCCCGGACAGCCTTTATGGCTACACCTTC

clone size: -
D gene: TRBD2
J gene: TRBJ2-7
V gene: TRBV9
CDR3 protein: CASSVGFSGGADEQYF
CDR3 DNA: TGTGCCAGCAGCGTAGGGTTTAGCGGGGGGGCCGACGAGCAGTACTTC

clone size: -
D gene: -
J gene: TRBJ2-2
V gene: TRBV5-6
CDR3 protein: CASSPIPGQTLTGELFF
CDR3 DNA: TGTGCCAGCAGCCCTATTCCGGGACAAACCCTCACCGGGGAGCTGTTTTTT

clone size: -
D gene: -
J gene: TRBJ2-1
V gene: TRBV3-1/TRBV3-2
CDR3 protein: CASSQEEAPQASNEQFF
CDR3 DNA: TGTGCCAGCAGCCAAGAGGAAGCACCGCAGGCGTCGAATGAGCAGTTCTTC

clone size: -
D gene: TRBD2
J gene: TRBJ2-7
V gene: TRBV10-3
CDR3 protein: CAISMTSGGSYEQYF
CDR3 DNA: TGTGCCATCAGCATGACTAGCGGGGGCTCCTACGAGCAGTACTTC

clone size: -
D gene: TRBD2
J gene: TRBJ2-1
V gene: TRBV5-6
CDR3 protein: CASSSTAHFPSGGFF
CDR3 DNA: TGTGCCAGCAGTTCGACAGCCCACTTCCCCTCGGGAGGGTTCTTC

clone size: -
D gene: TRBD1
J gene: TRBJ1-1
V gene: TRBV18
CDR3 protein: CASSFGQGNTEAFF
CDR3 DNA: TGTGCCAGCTCATTCGGACAGGGGAACACTGAAGCTTTCTTT

clone size: -
D gene: -
J gene: TRBJ2-5
V gene: TRBV3-1/TRBV3-2
CDR3 protein: CASSPPRGTEETQYF
CDR3 DNA: TGTGCCAGCAGCCCCCCCCGGGGGACAGAAGAGACCCAGTACTTC

clone size: -
D gene: -
J gene: TRBJ1-3
V gene: TRBV2
CDR3 protein: CASSAWDDSLAGNTIYF
CDR3 DNA: TGTGCCAGCAGTGCATGGGATGACAGCCTAGCTGGAAACACCATATATTTT

clone size: -
D gene: -
J gene: TRBJ1-1
V gene: TRBV11-2
CDR3 protein: CASSLFQGTNTEAFF
CDR3 DNA: TGTGCCAGCAGCTTATTTCAGGGGACGAACACTGAAGCTTTCTTT

clone size: few
D gene: TRBD1
J gene: TRBJ1-2
V gene: TRBV4-1
CDR3 protein: CASSQAGTATNYGYTF
CDR3 DNA: TGCGCCAGCAGCCAAGCGGGGACAGCTACTAACTATGGCTACACCTTC

clone size: -
D gene: -
J gene: TRBJ2-7
V gene: TRBV5-8
CDR3 protein: CASSLGAGVAYEQYF
CDR3 DNA: TGTGCCAGCAGCTTAGGGGCAGGGGTGGCCTACGAGCAGTACTTC

clone size: -
D gene: -
J gene: TRBJ1-2
V gene: TRBV19
CDR3 protein: CASSRPGTDRGDYTF
CDR3 DNA: TGTGCCAGTAGCCGTCCAGGGACCGACCGCGGGGACTACACCTTC

clone size: -
D gene: TRBD1
J gene: TRBJ2-7
V gene: TRBV6-5
CDR3 protein: CASSIHRGSYEQYF
CDR3 DNA: TGTGCCAGCAGTATACACAGGGGTTCCTACGAGCAGTACTTC

clone size: -
D gene: -
J gene: TRBJ1-2
V gene: TRBV2
CDR3 protein: CASSEALSTRGSSGYTF
CDR3 DNA: TGTGCCAGCAGTGAAGCGCTTTCGACCAGGGGTTCTTCGGGCTACACCTTC

clone size: -
D gene: -
J gene: TRBJ1-3
V gene: TRBV5-5
CDR3 protein: CASNAGLLWDTIYF
CDR3 DNA: TGTGCCAGCAACGCAGGGCTCCTCTGGGACACCATATATTTT

clone size: -
D gene: TRBD1
J gene: TRBJ1-4
V gene: TRBV19
CDR3 protein: CASSMRQGATNEKLFF
CDR3 DNA: TGTGCCAGTAGTATGAGACAGGGTGCAACTAATGAAAAACTGTTTTTT

clone size: -
D gene: -
J gene: TRBJ1-2
V gene: TRBV12-5
CDR3 protein: CASGGSIVNYGYTF
CDR3 DNA: TGTGCTAGCGGGGGGAGTATAGTTAACTATGGCTACACCTTC

clone size: -
D gene: -
J gene: TRBJ1-4
V gene: TRBV27
CDR3 protein: CASSLRWPLEKLFF
CDR3 DNA: TGTGCCAGCAGTCTTCGCTGGCCCCTCGAAAAACTGTTTTTT

clone size: -
D gene: -
J gene: TRBJ2-5
V gene: TRBV5-5
CDR3 protein: CASSSLTGQETQYF
CDR3 DNA: TGTGCCAGCAGTTCACTGACAGGCCAAGAGACCCAGTACTTC

clone size: -
D gene: -
J gene: TRBJ1-4
V gene: TRBV7-6
CDR3 protein: CASSRTPAPTNEKLFF
CDR3 DNA: TGTGCCAGCAGCCGCACACCCGCCCCAACTAATGAAAAACTGTTTTTT

clone size: -
D gene: -
J gene: TRBJ1-6
V gene: TRBV18
CDR3 protein: CASSPQTGVSPLHF
CDR3 DNA: TGTGCCAGCTCACCACAGACGGGGGTATCACCCCTCCACTTT

clone size: -
D gene: TRBD1
J gene: TRBJ1-5
V gene: TRBV19
CDR3 protein: CASNMTGGNQPQHF
CDR3 DNA: TGTGCCAGTAATATGACAGGGGGCAATCAGCCCCAGCATTTT

clone size: -
D gene: TRBD1
J gene: TRBJ1-6
V gene: TRBV5-1
CDR3 protein: CASSEDREYSLHF
CDR3 DNA: TGCGCCAGCAGCGAGGACAGGGAGTATTCCCTCCACTTT

clone size: -
D gene: -
J gene: TRBJ2-3
V gene: TRBV5-1
CDR3 protein: CASSPSRGGTDTQYF
CDR3 DNA: TGCGCCAGCAGCCCGTCTAGGGGGGGTACAGATACGCAGTATTTT

clone size: -
D gene: -
J gene: TRBJ1-2
V gene: TRBV29-1
CDR3 protein: CSTPRRGSGYTF
CDR3 DNA: TGCAGCACCCCGAGGAGGGGATCTGGCTACACCTTC

clone size: once
D gene: -
J gene: TRBJ1-2
V gene: TRBV18
CDR3 protein: CASSPPELRGSGYGYTF
CDR3 DNA: TGTGCCAGCTCACCACCGGAACTTCGGGGATCCGGCTATGGCTACACCTTC

clone size: -
D gene: -
J gene: TRBJ2-7
V gene: TRBV13
CDR3 protein: CASSSPHERVYEQYF
CDR3 DNA: TGTGCCAGCAGCTCCCCTCATGAGAGGGTTTACGAGCAGTACTTC

clone size: -
D gene: TRBD2
J gene: TRBJ2-5
V gene: TRBV12-5
CDR3 protein: CASGSSSGGRETQYF
CDR3 DNA: TGTGCTAGTGGTTCCTCTAGCGGGGGGAGAGAGACCCAGTACTTC

clone size: -
D gene: -
J gene: TRBJ2-1
V gene: TRBV7-3
CDR3 protein: CASSLGPGVEGEQFF
CDR3 DNA: TGTGCCAGCAGCTTAGGTCCAGGGGTGGAAGGTGAGCAGTTCTTC

clone size: -
D gene: -
J gene: TRBJ1-2
V gene: TRBV3-1/TRBV3-2
CDR3 protein: CASSQGLGGYGYTF
CDR3 DNA: TGTGCCAGCAGCCAAGGTCTGGGAGGGTATGGCTACACCTTC

clone size: few
D gene: -
J gene: TRBJ2-7
V gene: TRBV7-9
CDR3 protein: CASSLGRSGPKGGEQYF
CDR3 DNA: TGTGCCAGCAGCCTAGGTCGGAGCGGTCCCAAGGGGGGGGAGCAGTACTTC

clone size: -
D gene: -
J gene: TRBJ1-1
V gene: TRBV7-8
CDR3 protein: CASSLVGQGTEAFF
CDR3 DNA: TGTGCCAGCAGCTTAGTAGGGCAGGGCACTGAAGCTTTCTTT

clone size: -
D gene: -
J gene: TRBJ2-4
V gene: TRBV30
CDR3 protein: CAWTVKNIQYF
CDR3 DNA: TGTGCCTGGACAGTTAAAAACATTCAGTACTTC

clone size: -
D gene: TRBD2
J gene: TRBJ2-1
V gene: TRBV9
CDR3 protein: CASSDPAGLAGGPLSEQFF
CDR3 DNA: TGTGCCAGCAGCGACCCCGCAGGACTAGCGGGGGGTCCTTTGAGTGAGCAGTTCTTC

clone size: -
D gene: TRBD1
J gene: TRBJ2-7
V gene: TRBV2
CDR3 protein: CASRKQTGDRYEQYF
CDR3 DNA: TGTGCCAGCAGGAAGCAGACAGGGGATCGCTACGAGCAGTACTTC

clone size: -
D gene: TRBD2
J gene: TRBJ2-4
V gene: TRBV5-1
CDR3 protein: CASSGGEAKNIQYF
CDR3 DNA: TGCGCCAGCAGCGGGGGGGAAGCCAAAAACATTCAGTACTTC

clone size: -
D gene: TRBD1
J gene: TRBJ1-1
V gene: TRBV4-1
CDR3 protein: CASSQDPGQGIPYTEAFF
CDR3 DNA: TGCGCCAGCAGCCAAGATCCTGGACAGGGAATACCTTACACTGAAGCTTTCTTT

clone size: -
D gene: TRBD1
J gene: TRBJ1-2
V gene: TRBV28
CDR3 protein: CASSPGTALYGYTF
CDR3 DNA: TGTGCCAGCAGCCCAGGGACAGCACTCTATGGCTACACCTTC

clone size: -
D gene: -
J gene: TRBJ1-5
V gene: TRBV4-2
CDR3 protein: CASSQDHRMLSNQPQHF
CDR3 DNA: TGTGCCAGCAGCCAAGATCACAGGATGCTTAGCAATCAGCCCCAGCATTTT

clone size: -
D gene: -
J gene: TRBJ2-3
V gene: TRBV18
CDR3 protein: CASSPGAVRADTQYF
CDR3 DNA: TGTGCCAGCTCACCAGGGGCAGTGCGTGCAGATACGCAGTATTTT

clone size: -
D gene: -
J gene: TRBJ1-1
V gene: TRBV2
CDR3 protein: CASSEIDRLGGMNTEAFF
CDR3 DNA: TGTGCCAGCAGTGAGATCGACAGGTTGGGAGGGATGAACACTGAAGCTTTCTTT

clone size: -
D gene: -
J gene: TRBJ1-5
V gene: TRBV30
CDR3 protein: CAWSRGTSNQPQHF
CDR3 DNA: TGTGCCTGGAGTCGGGGGACCAGCAATCAGCCCCAGCATTTT

clone size: once
D gene: -
J gene: TRBJ1-5
V gene: TRBV15
CDR3 protein: CATSRGGGANQPQHF
CDR3 DNA: TGTGCCACCAGCAGAGGCGGGGGGGCCAATCAGCCCCAGCATTTT

clone size: -
D gene: TRBD1
J gene: TRBJ1-1
V gene: TRBV4-2
CDR3 protein: CASSQGTGGLNTEAFF
CDR3 DNA: TGTGCCAGCAGCCAAGGGACAGGGGGTTTGAACACTGAAGCTTTCTTT

clone size: -
D gene: -
J gene: TRBJ2-1
V gene: TRBV4-1
CDR3 protein: CASSQDASSYNEQFF
CDR3 DNA: TGCGCCAGCAGCCAAGATGCTAGTTCCTACAATGAGCAGTTCTTC

clone size: -
D gene: -
J gene: TRBJ2-5
V gene: TRBV18
CDR3 protein: CASSPRQQETQYF
CDR3 DNA: TGTGCCAGCTCACCACGGCAGCAAGAGACCCAGTACTTC

clone size: -
D gene: -
J gene: TRBJ1-2
V gene: TRBV27
CDR3 protein: CASSTTGSFAYGYTF
CDR3 DNA: TGTGCCAGCAGCACCACAGGGTCTTTTGCCTATGGCTACACCTTC

clone size: -
D gene: -
J gene: TRBJ1-1
V gene: TRBV7-2
CDR3 protein: CASSYVQGNTEAFF
CDR3 DNA: TGTGCCAGCAGCTACGTACAGGGGAACACTGAAGCTTTCTTT

clone size: -
D gene: -
J gene: TRBJ2-1
V gene: TRBV10-1
CDR3 protein: CARPGGRDKFF
CDR3 DNA: TGCGCCCGCCCCGGCGGGCGGGATAAGTTCTTC

clone size: -
D gene: -
J gene: TRBJ1-1
V gene: TRBV6-5
CDR3 protein: CASRGRDEAFF
CDR3 DNA: TGTGCCAGCAGGGGGCGAGATGAAGCTTTCTTT

clone size: -
D gene: -
J gene: TRBJ1-2
V gene: TRBV5-5
CDR3 protein: CASSLDGDGYTF
CDR3 DNA: TGTGCCAGCAGCTTGGACGGGGATGGCTACACCTTC

clone size: -
D gene: -
J gene: TRBJ1-2
V gene: TRBV30
CDR3 protein: CAWSWGVDGYTF
CDR3 DNA: TGTGCCTGGAGTTGGGGGGTGGATGGCTACACCTTC

clone size: -
D gene: -
J gene: TRBJ1-1
V gene: TRBV30
CDR3 protein: CAWSVRKAFF
CDR3 DNA: TGTGCCTGGAGTGTCCGTAAAGCTTTCTTT

clone size: -
D gene: TRBD1
J gene: TRBJ1-6
V gene: TRBV7-8
CDR3 protein: CASSREGARNSPLHF
CDR3 DNA: TGTGCCAGCAGCCGAGAGGGGGCGCGGAATTCACCCCTCCACTTT

clone size: -
D gene: -
J gene: TRBJ1-1
V gene: TRBV5-1
CDR3 protein: CASSQDKMNTEAFF
CDR3 DNA: TGCGCCAGCAGCCAGGACAAGATGAACACTGAAGCTTTCTTT

clone size: -
D gene: -
J gene: TRBJ1-6
V gene: TRBV7-6
CDR3 protein: CASSLQGMMYSYNSPLHF
CDR3 DNA: TGTGCCAGCAGCTTACAGGGAATGATGTACAGCTATAATTCACCCCTCCACTTT

clone size: once
D gene: -
J gene: TRBJ2-7
V gene: TRBV6-2/TRBV6-3
CDR3 protein: CASRRGGSSYEQYF
CDR3 DNA: TGTGCCAGCCGCCGCGGGGGCAGCTCCTACGAGCAGTACTTC

clone size: -
D gene: -
J gene: TRBJ1-5
V gene: TRBV19
CDR3 protein: CASTFLGQFQPQHF
CDR3 DNA: TGTGCCAGTACTTTTCTCGGACAGTTTCAGCCCCAGCATTTT

clone size: -
D gene: -
J gene: TRBJ1-2
V gene: TRBV4-1
CDR3 protein: CASSQVGGREDYGYTF
CDR3 DNA: TGCGCCAGCAGCCAAGTTGGGGGGAGGGAGGACTATGGCTACACCTTC